The 28 T cell receptor beta chains below were found in one sample sequenced in a study of cytomegalovirus exposure and HLA in healthy donors. Sequenced by immunoSEQ multiplex PCR; TCRdb stores in-frame clones only, minus some. Here the sample spans 110,000 or so clones, 88% being singletons. The specimen was PBMCs. These TCRs come from a man between 18 and 35 years old in good health and CMV-seronegative.

There are a few counts of this clone. V usage is TRBV19 and J usage is TRBJ2-2, with TRBD1 matching over 9 bases. The CDR3 sequence is 16 residues long. Trimming cost V 4 bases and J 0 bases; bases outside gene matches: 3. Looked up from germline, CDR1 is LNHDA and CDR2 is SQIVND (reference sequence). Here the CDR3 reads CASSTGQGTNTGELFF. As DNA, the CDR3 is TGTGCCAGTAGTACAGGACAGGGGACGAACACCGGGGAGCTGTTTTTT.

The CDR3 bases are TGTGCCAGCAGCACGACAGGGGAGTACTACGAGCAGTACTTC. It codes for CASSTTGEYYEQYF. This chain links TRBV5-6 with TRBJ2-7, with 8 bases aligning to TRBD1. Germline V CDR1 and CDR2: SGHDT, YYEEEE. The CDR3 totals 14 residues. With 4 bases clipped from V and 3 bases from J, the junction kept 6 bases outside the gene matches. Drawing the rest from reference TRBV5-6 and TRBJ2-7, the complete variable domain is DAGVTQSPTHLIKTRGQQVTLRCSPKSGHDTVSWYQQALGQGPQFIFQYYEEEERQRGNFPDRFSGHQFPNYSSELNVNALLLGDSALYLCASSTTGEYYEQYFGPGTRLTVT.

This clone was picked up one time. V is TRBV12-5 and J is TRBJ2-1; maybe TRBD2 (5 bases). Trimming stripped 7 bases from V and 9 bases from J, with 22 bases between. The CDR3 contains 15 residues. CDR1 is LGHNT and CDR2 is FRNRAP in the germline V gene. CDR3: CASARSLLDSVEQFF. DNA for the CDR3: TGTGCTAGTGCCCGGTCTTTACTAGACTCCGTTGAGCAGTTCTTC.

The chain links TRBV7-2 to TRBJ1-5; TRBD1 matches 8 bases. CDR3 length: 15 residues. Germline lookup yields CDR1 SGHTA and CDR2 FQGNSA. Unmatched junction bases numbered 6, after V lost 1 base and J lost 7 bases. The chain's CDR3 is CASSLDSGGGQPQHF. DNA of the CDR3: TGTGCCAGCAGCTTAGATTCAGGGGGCGGGCAGCCCCAGCATTTT.

The V call is TRBV11-2, the J call TRBJ2-7, with 8 bases fitting TRBD1. Germline V gene sequence: CDR1 SGHAT, CDR2 FQNNGV. This CDR3 comprises 15 residues. Unmatched junction bases numbered 8, after V lost 2 bases and J lost 5 bases. The CDR3 nucleotides are TGTGCCAGCAGCTTAACAAGCAGGGGGCTCCACGAGCAGTACTTC. Translated, it gives CASSLTSRGLHEQYF.

The chain uses TRBV7-8 and TRBJ2-7; TRBD1 agrees at 7 bases. This CDR3 is built from 12 residues. After removal of 3 bases from V and 6 bases from J, the junction contained 2 bases not matched to a gene. Germline V gene sequence: CDR1 SGHVS, CDR2 FQNEAQ. The CDR3 reads CASSLTGSEQYF. The CDR3 DNA follows: TGTGCCAGCAGCTTGACAGGGAGCGAGCAGTACTTC.

The J gene is TRBJ1-1, the V gene TRBV28; D gene unclear. The V gene lost 6 bases and the J gene lost 1 base, with 9 bases spanning the gap. The CDR3 extends over 13 amino acids. Per germline, CDR1 MDHEN and CDR2 SYDVKM. The CDR3 sequence: CASSRRRNTEAFF. The CDR3 DNA follows: TGTGCCAGCAGCCGTAGAAGGAACACTGAAGCTTTCTTT. The full variable domain, with the rest looked up from reference TRBV28 and TRBJ1-1, is DVKVTQSSRYLVKRTGEKVFLECVQDMDHENMFWYRQDPGLGLRLIYFSYDVKMKEKGDIPEGYSVSREKKERFSLILESASTNQTSMYLCASSRRRNTEAFFGQGTRLTVV.

This chain connects TRBV4-1 to TRBJ2-4; D remains ambiguous. The CDR3 is 13 residues long. Trimming stripped 3 bases from V and 6 bases from J, with 9 bases between. The germline V gene encodes CDR1 MGHRA and CDR2 YSYEKL. The CDR3 sequence is CASSQGTGNIQYF. The CDR3 coding sequence is TGCGCCAGCAGCCAGGGTACGGGAAACATTCAGTACTTC.

The V and J genes are TRBV5-6 and TRBJ2-7; a possible D gene is TRBD2 (6 bases). The CDR3 consists of 16 residues. V lost 5 bases, J lost 1 base, and 19 bases lay in between. CDR1 SGHDT and CDR2 YYEEEE come from the germline V gene. The CDR3 is CASRGLGELTSYEQYF. CDR3 sequence (DNA): TGTGCCAGCAGGGGACTTGGTGAGCTGACATCCTACGAGCAGTACTTC.

This chain links TRBV6-5 with TRBJ2-1, with a possible D match to TRBD2 (6 bases). V shed 2 bases and J shed 7 bases, with 15 bases lying between them. Germline CDR1 is MNHEY and CDR2 is SVGAGI. CDR3 length: 15 residues. The CDR3 DNA is TGTGCCAGCAGTTACGGTCATAGCGGAAGGAATGAGCAGTTCTTC. It specifies CASSYGHSGRNEQFF.

The rearrangement links TRBV4-1 to TRBJ2-7; the D gene is possibly TRBD2 (5 bases). The CDR3 is 16 residues long. Trimming cost V 0 bases and J 7 bases, with 19 bases left between them. Per germline, CDR1 MGHRA and CDR2 YSYEKL. The CDR3 nucleotides are TGCGCCAGCAGCCAAGATCGGCTGGGCCAAGGGAGTGAGCAGTACTTC. Amino acid sequence: CASSQDRLGQGSEQYF.

The chain links TRBV4-3 to TRBJ2-2, with unresolved D. Germline V gene data show CDR1 as LGHNA and CDR2 as YSLEER. Trimming took off 0 bases at V and 2 bases at J, with 7 bases between the two ends. The CDR3 spans 15 residues. CDR3 region: CASSQDAKNTGELFF. The DNA of the CDR3 is TGCGCCAGCAGCCAAGATGCGAAAAACACCGGGGAGCTGTTTTTT.

The V gene is TRBV10-1, the J gene TRBJ1-1, with TRBD1 as a possible D gene (5 bases). V was trimmed by 6 bases and J by 1 base, leaving 9 bases between them. Germline CDR1 reads WNHNN; CDR2 reads SYGVQD (reference sequence). The CDR3 sequence is 13 residues long. The CDR3 nucleotides are TGCGCCAGCAGCGACACAGGGAACACTGAAGCTTTCTTT. Residues: CASSDTGNTEAFF.

The chain has TRBV7-8 and TRBJ1-4; D is possibly TRBD1 (5 bases). The germline V and J ends were trimmed by 2 bases and 0 bases, with 13 bases remaining between them. CDR3 length equals 17 residues. The V gene's germline CDR1 is SGHVS and CDR2 FQNEAQ. CDR3 amino acids: CASSLSWGVTTNEKLFF. The DNA of the CDR3 is TGTGCCAGCAGCTTATCTTGGGGGGTCACAACTAATGAAAAACTGTTTTTT.

The chain employs TRBV6-1 and TRBJ1-1, with D possibly TRBD1 on 6 matching bases. Germline V lookup: CDR1 MNHNS, CDR2 SASEGT. V was cut by 3 bases and J by 1 base, with 12 bases left in between. The CDR3 runs 15 residues. Here the CDR3 DNA reads TGTGCCAGCAGTGATTGGGACAAAGAGAACACTGAAGCTTTCTTT. It codes for CASSDWDKENTEAFF.

The genes are TRBV5-1 and TRBJ2-3; possibly TRBD1 for D (7 bases). Germline CDR1 SGHRS, CDR2 YFSETQ. V lost 6 bases and J 4 bases, leaving 15 bases between the germline ends. This CDR3 comprises 14 residues. CDR3 sequence (DNA): TGCGCCAGCACCGGAGGGGGCCATTCAGATACGCAGTATTTT. The encoded protein is CASTGGGHSDTQYF.

This clone was counted a single time. The J gene is TRBJ1-2, the V gene TRBV6-6; no clear D. Germline V gene lookup returns CDR1 MNHNY and CDR2 SVGAGI (reference sequence). This CDR3 contains 15 residues. V lost 3 bases, J lost 3 bases, and 14 bases lay in between. CDR3 DNA sequence: TGTGCCAGCAGTTATGTGACCTCGGGTGACTATGGCTACACCTTC. This gives the protein CASSYVTSGDYGYTF.

This chain uses TRBV6-6 with TRBJ2-1, with D tentatively TRBD2 (6 bases). The ends were cut back, 6 bases at V and 8 bases at J, with 14 bases in the middle. Germline V gives CDR1 MNHNY, CDR2 SVGAGI (reference sequence). CDR3 length: 13 amino acids. In DNA, the CDR3 is TGTGCCAGCAGGACTAGGGCCATAGATGAGCAGTTCTTC. Translating it yields CASRTRAIDEQFF.

This clone turned up a few times. The rearrangement links TRBV5-1 to TRBJ2-7; perhaps TRBD2 as D (6 bases). Trimming removed 2 bases from V and 4 bases from J, with 25 bases in between. CDR1 and CDR2 (germline): SGHRS, YFSETQ. The CDR3 runs 18 residues. The CDR3 nucleotides read TGCGCCAGCAGCTTACCCATTAGTTTTGGAGGGCTGACATACGAGCAGTACTTC. This translates into CASSLPISFGGLTYEQYF. Together with reference TRBV5-1 and TRBJ2-7, the CDR3 gives the full variable domain: KAGVTQTPRYLIKTRGQQVTLSCSPISGHRSVSWYQQTPGQGLQFLFEYFSETQRNKGNFPGRFSGRQFSNSRSEMNVSTLELGDSALYLCASSLPISFGGLTYEQYFGPGTRLTVT.

This rearrangement joins TRBV6-1 to TRBJ1-5, with D maybe TRBD1 (5 bases). Deletions cut 5 bases from V and 1 base from J, with 12 bases between. The V gene's germline CDR1 is MNHNS and CDR2 SASEGT. The CDR3 is made up of 15 amino acids. This CDR3 reads CASSKTRGSNQPQHF. The CDR3 DNA sequence: TGTGCCAGCAGTAAGACCCGGGGGAGCAATCAGCCCCAGCATTTT.

This clone was recorded a few times. This chain connects TRBV5-6 to TRBJ2-7, with TRBD1 as a possible D gene (6 bases). The V and J ends lost 0 bases and 2 bases respectively, with 15 bases between them. Germline values: CDR1 SGHDT, CDR2 YYEEEE. This CDR3 has 16 amino acids. CDR3 coding DNA: TGTGCCAGCAGCTTGGTCACAGGGCAAGAAACCTACGAGCAGTACTTC. It specifies CASSLVTGQETYEQYF.

The V call is TRBV7-2, the J call TRBJ2-1; TRBD2 aligns across 8 bases. There are 15 residues in the CDR3. V trimming: 2 bases; J trimming: 9 bases; junction bases outside the gene matches: 9. Germline lookup yields CDR1 SGHTA and CDR2 FQGNSA. CDR3 sequence (DNA): TGTGCCAGCAGCTTAATCTCGGCGGGAGGTGGTGAGCAGTTCTTC. Translation: CASSLISAGGGEQFF.

Only a few counts were recorded for this clone. This chain links TRBV9 with TRBJ2-7, with TRBD1 matching 8 bases. The CDR3 runs to 17 residues. Looked up from germline, CDR1 is SGDLS and CDR2 is YYNGEE. V shed 0 bases, J shed 4 bases, and the junction held 12 bases outside the gene matches. This CDR3 is CASSVDAGQGFVYEQYF. DNA for the CDR3: TGTGCCAGCAGCGTAGACGCTGGACAGGGTTTCGTGTACGAGCAGTACTTC.

This chain uses TRBV6-4 with TRBJ2-6; D is ambiguous. Germline-derived CDR1 and CDR2 are MRHNA and SNTAGT. The CDR3 covers 14 residues. V was shortened by 4 bases and J by 0 bases, with 4 bases between the two germline ends. The CDR3 protein is CASSADSGANVLTF. CDR3 bases: TGTGCCAGCAGTGCAGACTCTGGGGCCAACGTCCTGACTTTC.

This clone was recorded once. The chain carries TRBV27 and TRBJ2-7; 7 bases line up with TRBD2. Germline trimming cut 7 bases from V and 0 bases from J; bases unmatched to any gene: 21. Germline V gives CDR1 MNHEY, CDR2 SMNVEV (reference sequence). This CDR3 contains 19 residues. CDR3 nucleotide sequence: TGTGCCAGCAAGCCCCTCGGGGTAACGGGGGGAATTAGCTCCTACGAGCAGTACTTC. Protein: CASKPLGVTGGISSYEQYF.

This chain uses TRBV5-1 with TRBJ2-5, with D possibly being TRBD2 (5 bases). The germline V gene has CDR1 SGHRS and CDR2 YFSETQ. This CDR3 comprises 14 residues. The ends were cut back, 4 bases at V and 4 bases at J, with 14 bases in the middle. The CDR3 DNA follows: TGCGCCAGCAGCCCGGAGGATTGGGGAGAGACCCAGTACTTC. Translated: CASSPEDWGETQYF.

The chain uses TRBV28 and TRBJ2-7; 8 bases fit TRBD1. Germline-derived CDR1 and CDR2 are MDHEN and SYDVKM. The CDR3 runs 17 residues. V lost 7 bases to trimming and J lost 3 bases; unmatched junction nucleotides: 17. The CDR3 sequence is CASTKWGNRGRYYEQYF. The DNA for the CDR3 is TGTGCCAGCACCAAGTGGGGGAACAGGGGGAGATACTACGAGCAGTACTTC. Using reference TRBV28 and TRBJ2-7 for the parts outside the CDR3, the full variable domain is DVKVTQSSRYLVKRTGEKVFLECVQDMDHENMFWYRQDPGLGLRLIYFSYDVKMKEKGDIPEGYSVSREKKERFSLILESASTNQTSMYLCASTKWGNRGRYYEQYFGPGTRLTVT.

This clone turned up a few times. The rearrangement links TRBV2 to TRBJ1-2; D might be TRBD1 (5 bases). Germline V lookup: CDR1 SNHLY, CDR2 FYNNEI. The CDR3 consists of 13 residues. Trimming shortened V by 6 bases and J by 6 bases, and 14 bases separated the two germline ends. This chain's CDR3 is CASSDAGVDGYTF. The CDR3 coding sequence is TGTGCCAGCAGCGACGCGGGGGTAGATGGCTACACCTTC.